This T cell receptor (beta chain) was sequenced for a study of T cells after yellow fever vaccination. Germline-derived CDR1 and CDR2 are LNHNV and YYDKDF (reference sequence). V lost 3 bases and J lost 0, with 9 bases in between. The CDR3 sequence is 15 residues long. Generation of TCR cDNA used 5'RACE template switching (which added a universal primer site and UMIs). TCRdb passed the 5' RACE reads through MiXCR, listing each CDR3 protein once. This table has roughly 63,000 distinct CDR3 sequences, around 7.4% appearing once. The rearrangement uses TRBV15 and TRBJ2-1; D call uncertain. The sequencing used CD8+ T cells sorted from PBMCs, collected 15 days after the yellow fever booster vaccination. This receptor was taken from a man aged 25 to 45 who received the YFV17D yellow fever vaccine. Written as DNA, the CDR3 is TGTGCCACCAGCAGTGGTCGTAGCTCCTACAATGAGCAGTTCTTC. Translating gives CATSSGRSSYNEQFF.